The 32 T cell receptor beta chains in this list originate from one sample, sequenced in a study of cytomegalovirus exposure and HLA in healthy donors. Some clones are missing from TCRdb's copy, which holds only in-frame ones; the method was immunoSEQ multiplex PCR. The sample lists about 240,000 clones, around 87% occurring once. The specimen sequenced was PBMCs. The origin of the receptors is a woman in her twenties or thirties in good health and CMV-seropositive.

As to this clone: At one end, the junction sequence differs from germline, possibly due to a read error. The chain recombines TRBV2 with TRBJ2-4, with D tentatively TRBD1 (7 bases). CDR3 size: 15 residues. Per germline, CDR1 SNHLY and CDR2 FYNNEI. CDR3 bases: TGTGCCAGCAGGGAAGTTCAGGGGGGCAAAAACATTCAGTACTTC. This codes for CASREVQGGKNIQYF.

CDR3 sequence: CASSEYSYEQYF. The DNA of the CDR3 is TGTGCCAGCAGTGAATACAGCTACGAGCAGTACTTC. The chain carries TRBV2 and TRBJ2-7; D not certain. This CDR3 comprises 12 residues. The V gene lost 2 bases and the J gene lost 3 bases, with 5 bases spanning the gap. Germline CDR1 reads SNHLY; CDR2 reads FYNNEI.

The table lists this clone with a few counts. The chain employs TRBV6-5 and TRBJ1-5; the D is unclear. This CDR3 is built from 14 residues. CDR1 is MNHEY, CDR2 SVGAGI, per germline. Between the trimmed V and J ends, which lost 6 bases and 6 bases, there was a span of 15 bases. CDR3 DNA: TGTGCCAGCAGCCAAACGAGGGTAGGTCAGCCCCAGCATTTT. This codes for CASSQTRVGQPQHF.

The rearrangement joins TRBV27 to TRBJ2-7; maybe TRBD2 (6 bases). The CDR3 consists of 19 residues. Germline values: CDR1 MNHEY, CDR2 SMNVEV (reference sequence). V was trimmed by 1 base and J by 2 bases, leaving 24 bases between them. The CDR3 DNA is TGTGCCAGCAGTTTATTTCAAAGCCCCACGAGCGGGCCCCCCTACGAGCAGTACTTC. Protein: CASSLFQSPTSGPPYEQYF.

V usage is TRBV13 and J usage is TRBJ2-7; D not resolved. V dropped 4 bases and J dropped 2 bases, with 12 bases sitting between them. This CDR3 has 14 residues. Germline lookup yields CDR1 PRHDT and CDR2 FYEKMQ (reference sequence). As DNA, the CDR3 is TGTGCCAGCAGCTCACGACTGCGCCCCTACGAGCAGTACTTC. Protein product: CASSSRLRPYEQYF.

The chain links TRBV5-4 to TRBJ2-1; 12 nucleotides line up with TRBD2. CDR1 is SGHNT, CDR2 YYREEE, per germline (reference sequence). J gave up 10 bases and V 4 bases, and 12 bases lay outside the gene matches. The length of the CDR3 is 16 residues. CDR3 in DNA: TGTGCCAGCAGCCCACCACTAGCGGGAGGCCGGGGGGAGCAGTTCTTC. Translation gives CASSPPLAGGRGEQFF.

The chain has TRBV5-1 and TRBJ2-1; D is undetermined. The V gene lost 2 bases and the J gene lost 0 bases, with 9 bases spanning the gap. Looked up from germline, CDR1 is SGHRS and CDR2 is YFSETQ. The CDR3 loop spans 15 amino acids. CDR3 sequence (DNA): TGCGCCAGCAGCTTAGCCGCGAACTCCTACAATGAGCAGTTCTTC. The encoded protein is CASSLAANSYNEQFF.

The chain has TRBV28 and TRBJ1-5, with 8 nucleotides matching TRBD1. The CDR3 covers 17 residues. V lost 2 bases to trimming and J lost 0 bases; unmatched junction nucleotides: 6. Germline CDR1 is MDHEN and CDR2 is SYDVKM. This CDR3 reads CASSLGQGANSNQPQHF. The CDR3 coding sequence is TGTGCCAGCAGTTTAGGACAGGGAGCAAATAGCAATCAGCCCCAGCATTTT.

This chain uses TRBV6-6 with TRBJ1-1; perhaps TRBD1 as D (5 bases). The V gene's germline CDR1 is MNHNY and CDR2 SVGAGI (reference sequence). With 6 bases removed from V and 6 bases from J, the gap between germline ends came to 11 bases. This CDR3 contains 12 residues. The CDR3 DNA sequence: TGTGCCAGCAGCCCTCGGGGGGCTGAAGCTTTCTTT. Translated, it gives CASSPRGAEAFF.

V is TRBV6-1 and J is TRBJ1-1, with TRBD1 matching over 7 bases. V shed 3 bases, J shed 3 bases, and the junction held 4 bases outside the gene matches. The CDR3 runs 14 residues. Per germline, CDR1 MNHNS and CDR2 SASEGT. The CDR3 DNA follows: TGTGCCAGCAGTGACTTCAGGGGGGACACTGAAGCTTTCTTT. Translated: CASSDFRGDTEAFF.

The chain uses TRBV29-1 and TRBJ1-1, with D possibly TRBD1 on 5 matching bases. Per germline, CDR1 SQVTM and CDR2 ANQGSEA. There are 14 residues in the CDR3. V lost 2 bases and J lost 4, with 14 bases in between. The CDR3 sequence: CSVETWGVGTEAFF. The CDR3 nucleotides are TGCAGCGTTGAAACTTGGGGGGTCGGCACTGAAGCTTTCTTT.

The chain employs TRBV5-1 and TRBJ2-5, with D possibly matching TRBD2 (5 bases). V shed 0 bases and J shed 7 bases, with 10 bases lying between them. The CDR3 consists of 13 residues. Germline V gene lookup returns CDR1 SGHRS and CDR2 YFSETQ. The CDR3 DNA is TGCGCCAGCAGCTTGGTTGGAGGAGGGACCCAGTACTTC. This codes for CASSLVGGGTQYF.

The V call is TRBV18, the J call TRBJ1-2; possible D gene TRBD1, 6 bases. CDR1 KGHSH and CDR2 LQKENI come from the germline V gene. The CDR3 length is 15 residues. Trimming cost V 2 bases and J 6 bases, with 16 bases left between them. The CDR3: CASSPGQHNGHGYTF. CDR3 DNA sequence: TGTGCCAGCTCACCAGGACAGCACAACGGACATGGCTACACCTTC.

V gene TRBV5-4 combines with J gene TRBJ1-1, with D possibly matching TRBD1 (6 bases). The CDR3 totals 12 residues. The germline V and J ends were trimmed by 8 bases and 2 bases, with 10 bases remaining between them. CDR1 is SGHNT, CDR2 YYREEE, per germline (reference sequence). The CDR3 region is CASGGINTEAFF. The CDR3, as DNA: TGTGCCAGTGGGGGCATCAACACTGAAGCTTTCTTT.

J is TRBJ2-5 and V is TRBV7-3; D is undetermined. V shed 5 bases and J shed 4 bases, with 14 bases lying between them. CDR3 length equals 14 residues. Per the germline V gene, CDR1 is SGHTA and CDR2 is FQGTGA. The chain's CDR3 is CASSPEPGGETQYF. The CDR3 nucleotides read TGTGCCAGCAGCCCAGAGCCGGGTGGAGAGACCCAGTACTTC.

Points on this clone: Other nucleotide sequences from this sample produce the same CDR3. The chain joins TRBV5-6 to TRBJ1-1; D remains ambiguous. The CDR3 has 13 amino acids. Trimming took off 0 bases at V and 1 base at J, with 4 bases between the two ends. CDR1 SGHDT and CDR2 YYEEEE come from the germline V gene. The CDR3 DNA reads TGTGCCAGCAGCTTGGGAGGGAACACTGAAGCTTTCTTT. Amino acids: CASSLGGNTEAFF.

V gene TRBV28 combines with J gene TRBJ2-7; 9 bases are a match to TRBD1. Germline CDR1 is MDHEN and CDR2 is SYDVKM. The CDR3 has 16 residues. Unmatched junction bases numbered 10, after V lost 4 bases and J lost 3 bases. Here the CDR3 reads CASSYPGTGRIYEQYF. DNA of the CDR3: TGTGCCAGCAGTTATCCCGGGACAGGGCGCATCTACGAGCAGTACTTC.

Only one count was recorded for this clone. This rearrangement joins TRBV5-1 to TRBJ2-5; 10 bases fit TRBD1. The V segment lost 5 bases and the J segment 3 bases; nucleotides outside the gene matches: 4. CDR1 SGHRS and CDR2 YFSETQ come from the germline V gene. CDR3 length: 14 amino acids. CDR3 amino acids: CASSSGTGEETQYF. CDR3 sequence (DNA): TGCGCCAGCAGTTCCGGGACAGGGGAAGAGACCCAGTACTTC.

This clone was counted a single time. The gene calls are TRBV30 and TRBJ2-1, with 11 positions matching TRBD1. Trimming removed 3 bases from V and 7 bases from J; junction bases left unmatched: 11. CDR3 length equals 16 residues. Germline V gives CDR1 GTSNPN, CDR2 SVGIG (reference sequence). CDR3 in DNA: TGTGCCTGGAGAAAGTGGACAGGGGGCTCTGGAAATGAGCAGTTCTTC. It is translated as CAWRKWTGGSGNEQFF.

V and J are TRBV6-5 and TRBJ2-7; D possibly corresponds to TRBD1 (6 bases). Germline lookup yields CDR1 MNHEY and CDR2 SVGAGI. The CDR3 sequence is 13 residues long. V gave up 5 bases and J gave up 5 bases, with 13 bases separating them. CDR3 sequence: CASSLDRYDEQYF. The CDR3 region has the DNA TGTGCCAGCAGTCTAGACAGGTATGACGAGCAGTACTTC.

The chain carries TRBV29-1 and TRBJ1-1; D uncertain. Germline loops: CDR1 SQVTM, CDR2 ANQGSEA. This CDR3 contains 13 residues. The CDR3 spells CSARRLGNTEAFF. CDR3 sequence (DNA): TGCAGTGCACGTCGACTCGGGAACACTGAAGCTTTCTTT.

The V call is TRBV18, the J call TRBJ2-5, with TRBD1 as a possible D gene (7 bases). Per the germline V gene, CDR1 is KGHSH and CDR2 is LQKENI. The CDR3 loop spans 15 amino acids. Between the trimmed V and J ends, which lost 5 bases and 9 bases, there was a span of 22 bases. CDR3 nucleotide sequence: TGTGCCAGCTCAGCGGGGACAGTAGAGTTTACGTCCCAGTACTTC. It specifies CASSAGTVEFTSQYF.

The J gene is TRBJ1-1, the V gene TRBV5-1; a weak D match, TRBD1 (5 bases). The CDR3 has 15 amino acids. Germline CDR1 and CDR2: SGHRS and YFSETQ. V shed 4 bases and J shed 1 base, with 14 bases lying between them. The CDR3 is CASSRLDGQNTEAFF. The DNA for the CDR3 is TGCGCCAGCAGCCGTCTTGACGGACAGAACACTGAAGCTTTCTTT.

This rearrangement joins TRBV11-2 to TRBJ1-4, with unresolved D. Germline-derived CDR1 and CDR2 are SGHAT and FQNNGV. The V gene lost 0 bases and the J gene lost 8 bases, with 10 bases spanning the gap. There are 14 residues in the CDR3. CDR3 protein: CASSLDGVKEKLFF. In nucleotides, the CDR3 is TGTGCCAGCAGCTTAGACGGGGTAAAAGAAAAACTGTTTTTT.

This clone appeared a single time. The chain uses TRBV15 and TRBJ2-5; TRBD2 matches at 10 bases. With V trimmed by 3 bases and J by 0 bases, 1 base remained unmatched. The V gene's germline CDR1 is LNHNV and CDR2 YYDKDF (reference sequence). The CDR3 totals 15 residues. Here the CDR3 reads CATSRGLAYQETQYF. Written as DNA, the CDR3 is TGTGCCACCAGCAGGGGACTAGCGTACCAAGAGACCCAGTACTTC.

The chain employs TRBV5-1 and TRBJ2-7; 7 positions match TRBD1. Germline values: CDR1 SGHRS, CDR2 YFSETQ. V dropped 0 bases and J dropped 13; count of bases not matched to a gene: 19. CDR3 length equals 16 residues. CDR3 nucleotides: TGCGCCAGCAGCTTGGGGGTCATAGGGGGCGCTAGTCGGCGATACTTC. Its translation is CASSLGVIGGASRRYF.

This chain links TRBV4-1 with TRBJ2-1; TRBD2 is a possible D gene (5 bases). CDR3 length: 14 residues. The ends were cut back, 4 bases at V and 7 bases at J, with 14 bases in the middle. The germline V gene has CDR1 MGHRA and CDR2 YSYEKL. The CDR3 loop is CASSPVDSLNEQFF. The CDR3 region has the DNA TGCGCCAGCAGCCCCGTGGACTCGCTTAATGAGCAGTTCTTC.

This chain connects TRBV4-2 to TRBJ1-5; the D gene is possibly TRBD1 (6 bases). The CDR3 has 15 amino acids. From germline, CDR1 is LGHNA and CDR2 YNFKEQ. V dropped 4 bases and J dropped 3 bases, with 13 bases sitting between them. CDR3 sequence reads: CASSPQGQSNQPQHF. The CDR3 DNA reads as TGTGCCAGCAGCCCTCAAGGACAGTCCAATCAGCCCCAGCATTTT.

The V and J genes are TRBV29-1 and TRBJ2-3, with 8 bases fitting TRBD1. The CDR3 extends over 11 amino acids. In germline, CDR1 is SQVTM, CDR2 ANQGSEA. V gave up 3 bases and J gave up 12 bases; unmatched junction bases: 5. The CDR3 here is CSVDRQGQQYF. CDR3 DNA: TGCAGCGTTGACAGACAGGGGCAACAGTATTTT.

This clone was seen a single time. The CDR3 sequence is CASSLQTGFSGELFF. CDR3 bases: TGTGCCAGCAGTTTACAGACAGGGTTCTCCGGGGAGCTGTTTTTT. V gene TRBV7-2 combines with J gene TRBJ2-2, with TRBD1 identical over 7 bases. The germline gives CDR1 SGHTA, CDR2 FQGNSA. CDR3 length: 15 residues. V lost 6 bases to trimming and J lost 6 bases; unmatched junction nucleotides: 10.

The chain uses TRBV30 and TRBJ2-1; D perhaps matches TRBD2 (5 bases). Between the trimmed V and J ends, which lost 2 bases and 10 bases, there was a span of 15 bases. Germline-derived CDR1 and CDR2 are GTSNPN and SVGIG (reference sequence). The CDR3 loop spans 13 amino acids. The CDR3 sequence is CAWSRTRTEEQFF. The CDR3 coding sequence is TGTGCCTGGAGTCGAACTAGGACGGAAGAGCAGTTCTTC.

The gene calls are TRBV27 and TRBJ2-7, with a possible D match to TRBD2 (6 bases). V gave up 8 bases and J gave up 4 bases, with 21 bases separating them. This CDR3 has 15 amino acids. Germline-derived CDR1 and CDR2 are MNHEY and SMNVEV (reference sequence). The CDR3 nucleotides are TGTGCCAGCCGCGACCTGACTAGTGACATTTACGAGCAGTACTTC. It translates to CASRDLTSDIYEQYF.